This T cell receptor (beta chain) emerged from a study of CD8 T cells in ankylosing spondylitis. Quantitative molecular-barcoded 5'-RACE generated the TCR beta libraries. TCRdb reprocessed the 5' RACE reads via MiXCR and lists one record per CDR3 protein. The sample yields about 220,000 distinct CDR3 sequences, about 10% seen once. Points from the study as a whole: Clones linked to the disease showed a CD8+ phenotype. They occurred at relatively low frequencies in peripheral blood. Matched synovial fluid from ankylosing spondylitis patients was reported to be enriched for disease-linked clones. About 8 highly homologous variants made up a TCR beta motif, and this motif appeared characteristic of ankylosing spondylitis blood.

This clonotype was counted many times. Its antigen is unidentified. Germline CDR1 and CDR2: DFQATT and SNEGSKA (reference sequence). The CDR3 is 15 amino acids. V gave up 6 bases and J gave up 2 bases, with 19 bases separating them. Sequencing used blood, either unsorted or a sorted T cell fraction (not recorded which). The clonotype was recovered from a male donor with ankylosing spondylitis or in good health (not recorded which). The chain uses TRBV20-1 and TRBJ2-5; D unresolved. CDR3 coding DNA: TGCAGTGCCCCCCCCGGCGGTCCCTCACAAGAGACCCAGTACTTC. This codes for CSAPPGGPSQETQYF.